Below, 9 T cell receptor beta chains from the same sample are listed, as sequenced in a study of PD-L1 blockade in urothelial cancer. Repertoires were generated with immunoSEQ multiplex PCR, while TCRdb's copy carries only in-frame clones and drops some. This table holds around 80,000 clones, 87% found once. The input for sequencing was PBMCs, taken around atezolizumab (anti-PD-L1) treatment. The receptors here all came from a woman aged 70-85 years with urothelial cancer.

The chain employs TRBV19 and TRBJ1-2; 11 nucleotides match TRBD1. CDR1 is LNHDA and CDR2 is SQIVND in the germline V gene (reference sequence). V gave up 6 bases and J gave up 1 base; unmatched junction bases: 13. This CDR3 region has 18 residues. CDR3 protein: CASRSGQGAPMDNYGYTF. CDR3 in DNA: TGTGCCAGTAGATCTGGACAGGGGGCCCCGATGGATAACTATGGCTACACCTTC.

This chain uses TRBV5-5 with TRBJ2-7; the match to TRBD1 covers 8 bases. From germline, CDR1 is SGHKS and CDR2 YYEKEE (reference sequence). After removal of 4 bases from V and 4 bases from J, the junction contained 10 bases not matched to a gene. The CDR3 sequence is 15 residues long. DNA for the CDR3: TGTGCCAGCAGCGGCGGACAGGGTGTGTTGTACGAGCAGTACTTC. Translated: CASSGGQGVLYEQYF.

In its sample, this clone was seen a few times. The V gene is TRBV30, the J gene TRBJ1-2; unclear D gene. The germline CDR1 and CDR2 sequences are GTSNPN and SVGIG (reference sequence). Between the trimmed V and J ends, which lost 0 bases and 1 base, there was a span of 9 bases. The CDR3 extends over 14 amino acids. CDR3 in amino acids: CAWSVPGINYGYTF. The DNA for the CDR3 is TGTGCCTGGAGTGTACCGGGGATTAACTATGGCTACACCTTC.

The gene calls are TRBV7-2 and TRBJ2-1, with D maybe TRBD2 (5 bases). V was shortened by 1 base and J by 6 bases, with 13 bases between the two germline ends. Germline V gene lookup returns CDR1 SGHTA and CDR2 FQGNSA. CDR3 size: 15 residues. The CDR3 here is CASSLVGSGVNEQFF. The CDR3 region has the DNA TGTGCCAGCAGCTTAGTGGGGAGTGGGGTCAATGAGCAGTTCTTC.

The V and J genes are TRBV6-1 and TRBJ1-2; D possibly corresponds to TRBD1 (6 bases). Germline V gene sequence: CDR1 MNHNS, CDR2 SASEGT. This CDR3 region has 13 residues. V lost 6 bases to trimming and J lost 4 bases, with 12 bases between them. The CDR3, as DNA: TGTGCCAGCAGGATCCAGGGGTCCTATGGCTACACCTTC. It is translated as CASRIQGSYGYTF.

This chain joins TRBV9 and TRBJ1-6; 10 bases map to TRBD1. The CDR3 totals 15 residues. V lost 3 bases to trimming and J lost 6 bases; unmatched junction nucleotides: 3. In germline, CDR1 is SGDLS, CDR2 YYNGEE. The chain's CDR3 is CASSARQGANSPLHF. The DNA for the CDR3 is TGTGCCAGCAGCGCCCGACAGGGGGCTAATTCACCCCTCCACTTT.

The rearrangement joins TRBV6-5 to TRBJ1-4, with 11 bases matching TRBD1. Per the germline V gene, CDR1 is MNHEY and CDR2 is SVGAGI. V lost 0 bases to trimming and J lost 7 bases; unmatched junction nucleotides: 4. The CDR3 has 16 residues. The CDR3 DNA reads TGTGCCAGCAGTTACTCCGGGACAGGGGGTAGTGAAAAACTGTTTTTT. Its translation is CASSYSGTGGSEKLFF.

Only one count was recorded for this clone. CDR3 region: CASSQDGGAHNEQFF. Written as DNA, the CDR3 is TGTGCCAGCAGCCAAGACGGGGGGGCCCACAATGAGCAGTTCTTC. This sequence joins TRBV4-2 and TRBJ2-1, with 8 bases aligning to TRBD2. The germline V gene has CDR1 LGHNA and CDR2 YNFKEQ. The CDR3 length is 15 residues. V was pared by 0 bases and J by 5 bases, with 3 bases of the junction left unmatched.

The V gene is TRBV6-6, the J gene TRBJ1-2; D may be TRBD1 (5 bases). The CDR3 sequence is 14 residues long. Trimming shortened V by 6 bases and J by 4 bases, and 15 bases separated the two germline ends. CDR1 is MNHNY and CDR2 is SVGAGI in the germline V gene (reference sequence). For the CDR3, the DNA is TGTGCCAGCAGACCCCAGCGGGGGATCTATGGCTACACCTTC. Its translation: CASRPQRGIYGYTF.